Listed below are T cell receptor beta chains from one sample, sequenced in a study of neoadjuvant anti-PD-1 for oral cavity cancer. Generated by immunoSEQ multiplex PCR, the TCRdb table keeps only in-frame clones and is missing some. The repertoire holds around 67,000 clones, 70% to 90% seen once, with 2.5% to 3.5% in the top ten. This specimen was PBMCs, taken after nivolumab (anti-PD-1) treatment. These receptors originate from a person aged 40 to 85 with oral cavity squamous cell carcinoma. Both conserved end residues are part of each CDR3. Each record gives: clone size, D gene, CDR3 length, V gene, J gene, CDR3 DNA, CDR3 protein. D genes are given only for firm matches. Rows give clone size only sometimes, using once, few, many, or a class for an expanded clone.

clone size: .; D gene: .; CDR3 length: 15; V gene: TRBV18; J gene: TRBJ2-3; CDR3 DNA: TGTGCCAGCTCACCAAGTCCCAGGGTAACAGATACGCAGTATTTT; CDR3 protein: CASSPSPRVTDTQYF
clone size: .; D gene: .; CDR3 length: 14; V gene: TRBV6-6; J gene: TRBJ2-3; CDR3 DNA: TGTGCCAGCAGTTCCTCCCTACGGGTGGATACGCAGTATTTT; CDR3 protein: CASSSSLRVDTQYF
clone size: .; D gene: TRBD1; CDR3 length: 16; V gene: TRBV5-8; J gene: TRBJ1-4; CDR3 DNA: TGTGCCAGCAGCACCGGGACAGGGAATATTAATGAAAAACTGTTTTTT; CDR3 protein: CASSTGTGNINEKLFF
clone size: once; D gene: TRBD2; CDR3 length: 16; V gene: TRBV5-6; J gene: TRBJ2-1; CDR3 DNA: TGTGCCAGCAGCTCCCTAGGGCTAGCGGAAACGGATGAGCAGTTCTTC; CDR3 protein: CASSSLGLAETDEQFF
clone size: .; D gene: TRBD2; CDR3 length: 17; V gene: TRBV7-3; J gene: TRBJ2-3; CDR3 DNA: TGTGCCAGCAGCTTAACGGGACTAGCGGGGGGCACAGATACGCAGTATTTT; CDR3 protein: CASSLTGLAGGTDTQYF
clone size: .; D gene: .; CDR3 length: 13; V gene: TRBV27; J gene: TRBJ2-7; CDR3 DNA: TGTGCCAGCAGTTTTGGGGTAATCTACGAGCAGTACTTC; CDR3 protein: CASSFGVIYEQYF
clone size: .; D gene: .; CDR3 length: 13; V gene: TRBV4-1; J gene: TRBJ2-7; CDR3 DNA: TGCGCCAGCAGCCAACTCGGGAGCGGCGAGCAGTACTTC; CDR3 protein: CASSQLGSGEQYF
clone size: .; D gene: TRBD1; CDR3 length: 15; V gene: TRBV7-9; J gene: TRBJ1-2; CDR3 DNA: TGTGCCAGCAGCGATGGGCGAGGGGGCGCTGGGGGCTACACCTTC; CDR3 protein: CASSDGRGGAGGYTF
clone size: .; D gene: TRBD1; CDR3 length: 14; V gene: TRBV6-6; J gene: TRBJ1-5; CDR3 DNA: TGTGCCAGCAGACTGACAGGGTCAAATCAGCCCCAGCATTTT; CDR3 protein: CASRLTGSNQPQHF
clone size: .; D gene: TRBD1; CDR3 length: 14; V gene: TRBV19; J gene: TRBJ2-7; CDR3 DNA: TGTGCCAGTTCCTCGAGGACAGGGAACTACGAGCAGTACTTC; CDR3 protein: CASSSRTGNYEQYF
clone size: .; D gene: .; CDR3 length: 15; V gene: TRBV15; J gene: TRBJ1-4; CDR3 DNA: TGTGCCACCAGCAGAAAACAGGGTACTAATGAAAAACTGTTTTTT; CDR3 protein: CATSRKQGTNEKLFF
clone size: .; D gene: TRBD2; CDR3 length: 18; V gene: TRBV4-2; J gene: TRBJ2-6; CDR3 DNA: TGTGCCAGCAGCCAAGTTTTACTAGCGGGAGCTGGGGCCAACGTCCTGACTTTC; CDR3 protein: CASSQVLLAGAGANVLTF
clone size: .; D gene: .; CDR3 length: 15; V gene: TRBV30; J gene: TRBJ2-3; CDR3 DNA: TGTGCCTGGACCCCAGGGATGGCGTTACGAGGGACGCAGTATTTT; CDR3 protein: CAWTPGMALRGTQYF
clone size: .; D gene: TRBD1; CDR3 length: 15; V gene: TRBV27; J gene: TRBJ2-1; CDR3 DNA: TGTGCCACGAGACAGGGTTGGTCCGGATACAATGAGCAGTTCTTC; CDR3 protein: CATRQGWSGYNEQFF
clone size: few; D gene: TRBD1; CDR3 length: 16; V gene: TRBV27; J gene: TRBJ2-7; CDR3 DNA: TGTGCCAGCAGTCCCTATTCCGGGACAGGGACGGTTGAGCAGTACTTC; CDR3 protein: CASSPYSGTGTVEQYF
clone size: once; D gene: TRBD1; CDR3 length: 14; V gene: TRBV27; J gene: TRBJ2-1; CDR3 DNA: TGTGCCAGCACTACCGGGACAGGGGGCGATGAGCAGTTCTTC; CDR3 protein: CASTTGTGGDEQFF
clone size: .; D gene: .; CDR3 length: 14; V gene: TRBV2; J gene: TRBJ1-5; CDR3 DNA: TGTGCCAGCAGTCCCGGGCCATCAAATCAGCCCCAGCATTTT; CDR3 protein: CASSPGPSNQPQHF
clone size: .; D gene: .; CDR3 length: 20; V gene: TRBV9; J gene: TRBJ2-7; CDR3 DNA: TGTGCCAGCAGCGCCAATCACCCCGGGGGAGAACAGCAGAAACCCTACGAGCAGTACTTC; CDR3 protein: CASSANHPGGEQQKPYEQYF
clone size: .; D gene: .; CDR3 length: 13; V gene: TRBV5-4; J gene: TRBJ2-3; CDR3 DNA: TGTGCCAGCAGCCCTGCGGGGGCGACGACGCAGTATTTT; CDR3 protein: CASSPAGATTQYF
clone size: .; D gene: .; CDR3 length: 14; V gene: TRBV11-2; J gene: TRBJ2-5; CDR3 DNA: TGTGCCAGCAGCCCGGACAGTCCTCAAGAGACCCAGTACTTC; CDR3 protein: CASSPDSPQETQYF
clone size: .; D gene: .; CDR3 length: 16; V gene: TRBV10-3; J gene: TRBJ2-3; CDR3 DNA: TGTGCCATCAGCGCTATGGGGGCAATCCGGGCGGATACGCAGTATTTT; CDR3 protein: CAISAMGAIRADTQYF
clone size: .; D gene: .; CDR3 length: 12; V gene: TRBV9; J gene: TRBJ2-1; CDR3 DNA: TGTGCCAGCAGCGTAGAAAATAATGAGCAGTTCTTC; CDR3 protein: CASSVENNEQFF
clone size: few; D gene: .; CDR3 length: 16; V gene: TRBV7-6; J gene: TRBJ2-7; CDR3 DNA: TGTGCCAGCAGCTTAGTGGTTAGCGACTCGAGAAGGGAGCAGTACTTC; CDR3 protein: CASSLVVSDSRREQYF
clone size: .; D gene: .; CDR3 length: 13; V gene: TRBV5-4; J gene: TRBJ1-2; CDR3 DNA: TGTGCCAGCAGCTTGATCAGGGACTATGGCTACACCTTC; CDR3 protein: CASSLIRDYGYTF
clone size: .; D gene: TRBD2; CDR3 length: 14; V gene: TRBV11-3; J gene: TRBJ2-3; CDR3 DNA: TGTGCCAGCAGCTTAAGGGCGGGAGCCGATACGCAGTATTTT; CDR3 protein: CASSLRAGADTQYF
clone size: .; D gene: .; CDR3 length: 15; V gene: TRBV27; J gene: TRBJ1-5; CDR3 DNA: TGTGCCAGCAGTTTGATGGGGGATGGCAATCAGCCCCAGCATTTT; CDR3 protein: CASSLMGDGNQPQHF
clone size: .; D gene: .; CDR3 length: 12; V gene: TRBV5-6; J gene: TRBJ1-1; CDR3 DNA: TGTGCCAGCAGCTTGAGTAGGGGTGAAGCTTTCTTT; CDR3 protein: CASSLSRGEAFF
clone size: once; D gene: TRBD2; CDR3 length: 11; V gene: TRBV7-2; J gene: TRBJ2-1; CDR3 DNA: TGTGCCAGCAGCTTACGGGGGGGGCAGTTCTTC; CDR3 protein: CASSLRGGQFF
clone size: .; D gene: .; CDR3 length: 12; V gene: TRBV19; J gene: TRBJ1-5; CDR3 DNA: TGTGCCAGTAGTTTTAGGAATCAGCCCCAGCATTTT; CDR3 protein: CASSFRNQPQHF
clone size: .; D gene: TRBD2; CDR3 length: 15; V gene: TRBV7-9; J gene: TRBJ2-1; CDR3 DNA: TGTGCCAGCAGCCCTGGAGCGGGGACGATCCATGAGCAGTTCTTC; CDR3 protein: CASSPGAGTIHEQFF
clone size: .; D gene: .; CDR3 length: 11; V gene: TRBV21-1; J gene: TRBJ1-5; CDR3 DNA: TGTGCCAGCAGCTACGAGGGGCAGAGGCATTTT; CDR3 protein: CASSYEGQRHF
clone size: .; D gene: TRBD2; CDR3 length: 16; V gene: TRBV5-1; J gene: TRBJ2-5; CDR3 DNA: TGCGCCAGCAGCCCACGGACTAGCGGGAAACAAGAGACCCAGTACTTC; CDR3 protein: CASSPRTSGKQETQYF
clone size: .; D gene: TRBD2; CDR3 length: 16; V gene: TRBV5-1; J gene: TRBJ2-5; CDR3 DNA: TGCGCCAGCAGCCCGACCCGGAGCGGGAGAAGGCCGACCCAGTACTTC; CDR3 protein: CASSPTRSGRRPTQYF
clone size: .; D gene: .; CDR3 length: 16; V gene: TRBV6-1; J gene: TRBJ1-1; CDR3 DNA: TGTGCCAGCAGTGAAACAGGACGGAGTTTGAACACTGAAGCTTTCTTT; CDR3 protein: CASSETGRSLNTEAFF
clone size: .; D gene: TRBD2; CDR3 length: 17; V gene: TRBV27; J gene: TRBJ2-7; CDR3 DNA: TGTGCCAGCAGGAGACAGGGACTAGCGGATGCCTCCTACGAGCAGTACTTC; CDR3 protein: CASRRQGLADASYEQYF
clone size: .; D gene: .; CDR3 length: 18; V gene: TRBV19; J gene: TRBJ1-5; CDR3 DNA: TGTGCCAGTAGTATAGATCGGGGAGGCGACCCAATTAATCAGCCCCAGCATTTT; CDR3 protein: CASSIDRGGDPINQPQHF
clone size: few; D gene: .; CDR3 length: 17; V gene: TRBV27; J gene: TRBJ2-7; CDR3 DNA: TGTGCCAGCAGTTTAACGGGGGTTGGGGGTAGCTCCTACGAGCAGTACTTC; CDR3 protein: CASSLTGVGGSSYEQYF
clone size: .; D gene: .; CDR3 length: 11; V gene: TRBV6-5; J gene: TRBJ2-2; CDR3 DNA: TGTGCCAGTTACGCCGTTGGGGAGCTGTTTTTT; CDR3 protein: CASYAVGELFF
clone size: .; D gene: .; CDR3 length: 15; V gene: TRBV2; J gene: TRBJ1-2; CDR3 DNA: TGTGCCAGCAGTGAGGTCTGGAGCAGAAACTATGGCTACACCTTC; CDR3 protein: CASSEVWSRNYGYTF
clone size: .; D gene: .; CDR3 length: 14; V gene: TRBV6-6; J gene: TRBJ2-3; CDR3 DNA: TGTGCCAGCAGTCCACAGGGTTTCGCAGATACGCAGTATTTT; CDR3 protein: CASSPQGFADTQYF
clone size: .; D gene: TRBD1; CDR3 length: 15; V gene: TRBV19; J gene: TRBJ1-1; CDR3 DNA: TGTGCCAGTAGTCGAGGGGGCATCATGAACACTGAAGCTTTCTTT; CDR3 protein: CASSRGGIMNTEAFF
clone size: .; D gene: .; CDR3 length: 15; V gene: TRBV27; J gene: TRBJ2-2; CDR3 DNA: TGTGCCAGCAGTTTCAGGGCGGATGGGTCCGGGGAGCTGTTTTTT; CDR3 protein: CASSFRADGSGELFF
clone size: .; D gene: .; CDR3 length: 16; V gene: TRBV4-1; J gene: TRBJ2-7; CDR3 DNA: TGCGCCAGCAGCCAAGATTGGGGACAATTGTGGAACGAGCAGTACTTC; CDR3 protein: CASSQDWGQLWNEQYF
clone size: .; D gene: .; CDR3 length: 16; V gene: TRBV12-5; J gene: TRBJ1-2; CDR3 DNA: TGTGCTAGTGGTTTGACTCGACAGGATTCTAACTATGGCTACACCTTC; CDR3 protein: CASGLTRQDSNYGYTF
clone size: .; D gene: .; CDR3 length: 13; V gene: TRBV6-5; J gene: TRBJ2-1; CDR3 DNA: TGTGCCAGCAGTTATGGGCGATACAATGAGCAGTTCTTC; CDR3 protein: CASSYGRYNEQFF
clone size: once; D gene: .; CDR3 length: 11; V gene: TRBV10-1; J gene: TRBJ2-3; CDR3 DNA: TGCGCCAGCGGGGATTCAGATACGCAGTATTTT; CDR3 protein: CASGDSDTQYF
clone size: .; D gene: .; CDR3 length: 14; V gene: TRBV6-1; J gene: TRBJ2-6; CDR3 DNA: TGTGCCAGCAGTGACTACCCCGGGGCCAACGTCCTGACTTTC; CDR3 protein: CASSDYPGANVLTF
clone size: few; D gene: .; CDR3 length: 16; V gene: TRBV4-1; J gene: TRBJ2-7; CDR3 DNA: TGCGCCAGCAGCCAAGTGATAGTAGCGGAAACCTACGAGCAGTACTTC; CDR3 protein: CASSQVIVAETYEQYF
clone size: once; D gene: .; CDR3 length: 14; V gene: TRBV6-4; J gene: TRBJ2-6; CDR3 DNA: TGTGCCAGCAGATCAGGGGCTGGGGCCAACGTCCTGACTTTC; CDR3 protein: CASRSGAGANVLTF
clone size: .; D gene: TRBD2; CDR3 length: 15; V gene: TRBV6-1; J gene: TRBJ2-1; CDR3 DNA: TGTGCCAGCAGAACTGGACTAGCGGGGTTGGAAGAGCAGTTCTTC; CDR3 protein: CASRTGLAGLEEQFF
clone size: once; D gene: .; CDR3 length: 14; V gene: TRBV6-6; J gene: TRBJ1-1; CDR3 DNA: TGTGCCAGCAGTTACTCACGAATGAACACTGAAGCTTTCTTT; CDR3 protein: CASSYSRMNTEAFF
clone size: .; D gene: .; CDR3 length: 16; V gene: TRBV6-6; J gene: TRBJ2-7; CDR3 DNA: TGTGCCAGCAGTTACTCGAGTCGGGGGGCCTACGGCGAGCAGTACTTC; CDR3 protein: CASSYSSRGAYGEQYF
clone size: .; D gene: TRBD1; CDR3 length: 15; V gene: TRBV6-1; J gene: TRBJ1-3; CDR3 DNA: TGTGCCAGCGGTTTCGGGACAGCCTCTGGAAACACCATATATTTT; CDR3 protein: CASGFGTASGNTIYF
clone size: .; D gene: .; CDR3 length: 15; V gene: TRBV5-6; J gene: TRBJ1-6; CDR3 DNA: TGTGCCAGCAGCCCGTACGTGCAGGCCTATTCACCCCTCCACTTT; CDR3 protein: CASSPYVQAYSPLHF
clone size: once; D gene: .; CDR3 length: 18; V gene: TRBV28; J gene: TRBJ2-7; CDR3 DNA: TGTGCCAGCAGTGGGGACAAGCACTGGACAACATGGGACTACGAGCAGTACTTC; CDR3 protein: CASSGDKHWTTWDYEQYF
clone size: few; D gene: TRBD2; CDR3 length: 17; V gene: TRBV7-9; J gene: TRBJ2-3; CDR3 DNA: TGTGCCAGCAGCTTAAAGCCCGCTAAGCGGGGGAGAGATACGCAGTATTTT; CDR3 protein: CASSLKPAKRGRDTQYF
clone size: once; D gene: .; CDR3 length: 14; V gene: TRBV6-1; J gene: TRBJ2-2; CDR3 DNA: TGTGCCAGCAGTGAATACGAGTTCACCGGGGAGCTGTTTTTT; CDR3 protein: CASSEYEFTGELFF
clone size: .; D gene: .; CDR3 length: 15; V gene: TRBV5-1; J gene: TRBJ1-1; CDR3 DNA: TGCGCCAGCAGCTTGGACTCAGGGATTAACACTGAAGCTTTCTTT; CDR3 protein: CASSLDSGINTEAFF
clone size: few; D gene: .; CDR3 length: 16; V gene: TRBV9; J gene: TRBJ1-1; CDR3 DNA: TGTGCCAGCAGCGGGGGGATCGTGTTTGGGAACACTGAAGCTTTCTTT; CDR3 protein: CASSGGIVFGNTEAFF